This T cell receptor beta chain was found in a study of blood T cells in healthy people across ages. Study-wide results and limits: Relative to aged donors, long-lived donors carried more naive CD4+ cells and displayed higher diversity. No conclusive comparison of naive versus antigen-experienced cells was possible with unsorted PBMCs.

The CDR3 loop spans 12 amino acids. CDR1 is DFQATT, CDR2 SNEGSKA, per germline (reference sequence). Trimming took off 5 bases at V and 10 bases at J, with 17 bases between the two ends. Per-sample PBMC isolation yielded at least 7 million cells. The second PCR ran roughly 6 to 11 cycles with a sample-barcoded 5' primer and J-beta primers. Through a template-switch adaptor with 12 random nucleotides, each cDNA molecule received a tag. TCRdb redid the calling of the 5' RACE reads with MiXCR, one entry per CDR3 protein. This table has about 1.1 million distinct CDR3 sequences, around two fifths appearing once. This clonotype has more than one count but fewer than ten. Its specificity is unknown.

What was sequenced was blood. This sequence was found in a man younger than 30 in good health. The chain uses TRBV20-1 and TRBJ1-1, with unresolved D. The CDR3 loop reads CSAFRTAVAAFF. CDR3 coding DNA: TGCAGTGCTTTCCGGACCGCGGTCGCAGCTTTCTTT.